This TCR beta chain was recovered during a study of brain T cells in children with intractable seizures. Time point given: blood from clinic visit 5 months post-surgery; TSC patient then seizure free. V lost 6 bases and J 5 bases, leaving 14 bases between the germline ends. CDR1 and CDR2 from the germline V gene are MNHEY and SVGAGI. The CDR3 totals 14 residues. Only in-frame clones appear in the TCRdb table, and some are missing; sequencing was by immunoSEQ multiplex PCR. This table has about 340,000 clones, more than 85% appearing once. The chain is built from TRBV6-5 and TRBJ1-5, with D possibly matching TRBD1 (6 bases). The sample consisted of peripheral blood, taken less than 6 months after surgery. This receptor was obtained from a boy younger than two with tuberous sclerosis and intractable seizures. The CDR3 spells CASRDSGYDQPQHF. As DNA, the CDR3 is TGTGCCAGCAGGGACAGCGGCTACGATCAGCCCCAGCATTTT.